The sequence of this T cell receptor beta chain was determined in a study of CD8 T cells in Susac syndrome. cDNA came from approximately 0.5 to 1 ug RNA primed by random hexamers. From the immunoSEQ multiplex PCR reads, TCRdb called clonotypes with MiXCR, one entry per CDR3 protein. The sample gives under 200,000 distinct CDR3 sequences, 85% to 95% of which show up once; roughly 0.1% is in the top ten. Between the trimmed V and J ends, which lost 6 bases and 0 bases, there was a span of 15 bases. The CDR3 totals 17 residues. Germline loops: CDR1 LNHDA, CDR2 SQIVND (reference sequence). The sequence was collected from a human donor in good health. The chain recombines TRBV19 with TRBJ2-6; the D call may be TRBD1 or TRBD2 (5 bases each). Sequences were obtained from CD4+ T cells from PBMCs. DNA of the CDR3: TGTGCCAGTAGCCATAGGGACGGCAACTCTGGGGCCAACGTCCTGACTTTC. Protein product: CASSHRDGNSGANVLTF.